This T cell receptor beta chain was sequenced during a study of blood T cell repertoires in COVID-19. About the study: Samples of COVID-19 (acute and convalescent) were obtained from the United States, Italy and Spain.

Here immunoSEQ multiplex PCR was the method, and the copy in TCRdb shows in-frame clones only, minus some. Found here are some 380,000 clones, around 87% of them singletons; the top ten hold 1% to 1.5%. Germline V gene lookup returns CDR1 SGHNT and CDR2 YYREEE (reference sequence). The V gene end was trimmed by 4 bases and the J gene end by 5 bases; junction bases not matched to a gene: 5. CDR3 size: 14 residues. Participants' own reports of clinical history determined their cohort assignment. The origin of this receptor is a man younger than 45 who had recovered from COVID-19. The genes are TRBV5-4 and TRBJ1-5, with TRBD1 identical over 8 bases. The sequenced sample consisted of PBMCs or T cells enriched from blood (not recorded which). CDR3 region: CASSVGQGDQPQHF. The CDR3 nucleotides are TGTGCCAGCAGCGTTGGACAGGGAGATCAGCCCCAGCATTTT. The full variable domain, in which reference TRBV5-4 and TRBJ1-5 provide the parts outside the CDR3, is ETGVTQSPTHLIKTRGQQVTLRCSSQSGHNTVSWYQQALGQGPQFIFQYYREEENGRGNFPPRFSGLQFPNYSSELNVNALELDDSALYLCASSVGQGDQPQHFGDGTRLSIL.